One sample yielded the 2 T cell receptor beta chains listed below, sequenced in a study of T cell responses to AZD1222 COVID-19 vaccine. Profiled with immunoSEQ multiplex PCR; TCRdb holds only in-frame clones, not every one. This table holds roughly 98,000 clones, about 88% found once. The sample consisted of peripheral blood, taken 28 days after the second AZD1222 dose. These receptors came from an adult who received the AZD1222 COVID-19 vaccine.

This rearrangement joins TRBV27 to TRBJ1-2; 10 bases are shared with TRBD1. V lost 4 bases, J lost 8 bases, and 10 bases stayed unmatched. This CDR3 region has 15 residues. Germline V lookup: CDR1 MNHEY, CDR2 SMNVEV (reference sequence). CDR3 DNA: TGTGCCAGCAGTTCAATGGGGACAGGGGAGAGCGGCTACACCTTC. Translated, it gives CASSSMGTGESGYTF.

J is TRBJ2-7 and V is TRBV5-1, with 8 nucleotides matching TRBD1. CDR1 SGHRS and CDR2 YFSETQ come from the germline V gene. The CDR3 has 14 residues. V was pared by 4 bases and J by 7 bases, with 10 bases of the junction left unmatched. This CDR3 reads CASSQDRERGEQYF. CDR3 DNA sequence: TGCGCCAGCAGCCAGGACAGGGAGAGAGGAGAGCAGTACTTC.